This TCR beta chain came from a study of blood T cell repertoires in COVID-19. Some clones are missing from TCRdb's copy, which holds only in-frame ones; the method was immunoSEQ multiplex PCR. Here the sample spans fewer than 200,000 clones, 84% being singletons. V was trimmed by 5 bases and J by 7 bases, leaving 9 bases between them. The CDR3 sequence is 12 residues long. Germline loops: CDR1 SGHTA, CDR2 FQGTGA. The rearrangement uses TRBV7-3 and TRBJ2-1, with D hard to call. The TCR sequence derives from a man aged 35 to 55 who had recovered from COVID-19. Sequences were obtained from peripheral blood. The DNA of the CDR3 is TGTGCCAGCAGCCTCTCGGGTAATGAGCAGTTCTTC. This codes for CASSLSGNEQFF. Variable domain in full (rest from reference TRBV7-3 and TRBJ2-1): GAGVSQTPSNKVTEKGKYVELRCDPISGHTALYWYRQSLGQGPEFLIYFQGTGAADDSGLPNDRFFAVRPEGSVSTLKIQRTERGDSAVYLCASSLSGNEQFFGPGTRLTVL.